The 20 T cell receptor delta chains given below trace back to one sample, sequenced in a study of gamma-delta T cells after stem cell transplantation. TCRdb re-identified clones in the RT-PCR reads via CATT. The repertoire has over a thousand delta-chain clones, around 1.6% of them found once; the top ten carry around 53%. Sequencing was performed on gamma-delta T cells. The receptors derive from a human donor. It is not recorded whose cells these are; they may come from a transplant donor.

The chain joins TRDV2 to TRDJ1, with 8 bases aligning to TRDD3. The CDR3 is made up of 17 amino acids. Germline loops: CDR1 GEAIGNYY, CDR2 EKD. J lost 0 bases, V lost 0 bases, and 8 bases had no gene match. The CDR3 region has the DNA TGTGCCTGTGACACCGTTGAACTGGGGGGAAACACCGATAAACTCATCTTT. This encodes CACDTVELGGNTDKLIF.

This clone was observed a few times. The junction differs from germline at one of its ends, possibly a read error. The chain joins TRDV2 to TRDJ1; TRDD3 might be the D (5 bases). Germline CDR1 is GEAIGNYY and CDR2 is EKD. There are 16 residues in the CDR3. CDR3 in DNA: TGTGCCTTTGACACCGGTTTCGGGGGGTTCACTGATAAACTCATCTTT. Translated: CAFDTGFGGFTDKLIF.

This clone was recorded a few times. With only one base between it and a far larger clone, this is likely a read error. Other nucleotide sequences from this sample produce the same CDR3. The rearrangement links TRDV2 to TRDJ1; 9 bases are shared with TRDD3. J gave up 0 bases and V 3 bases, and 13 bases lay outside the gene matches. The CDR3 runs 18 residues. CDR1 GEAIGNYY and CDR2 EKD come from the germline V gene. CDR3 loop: CACDPVLGDTRNTDKLIF. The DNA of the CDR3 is TGTGCCTGTGACCCTGTACTAGGGGATACGCGAAACACCGATAAACTCATCTTT.

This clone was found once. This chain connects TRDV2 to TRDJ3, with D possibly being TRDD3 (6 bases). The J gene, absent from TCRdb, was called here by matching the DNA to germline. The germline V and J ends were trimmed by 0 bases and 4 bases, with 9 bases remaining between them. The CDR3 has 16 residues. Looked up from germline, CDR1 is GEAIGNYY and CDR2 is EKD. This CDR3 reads CACDTVGAWDTRQMFF. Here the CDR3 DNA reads TGTGCCTGTGACACCGTGGGGGCGTGGGACACCCGACAGATGTTTTTC.

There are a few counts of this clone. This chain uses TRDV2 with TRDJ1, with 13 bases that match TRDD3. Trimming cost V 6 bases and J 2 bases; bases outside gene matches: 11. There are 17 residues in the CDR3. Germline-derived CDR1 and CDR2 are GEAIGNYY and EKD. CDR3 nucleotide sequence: TGTGCCTGTAACAATATACTGGGGGATACGCGGACCGATAAACTCATCTTT. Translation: CACNNILGDTRTDKLIF.

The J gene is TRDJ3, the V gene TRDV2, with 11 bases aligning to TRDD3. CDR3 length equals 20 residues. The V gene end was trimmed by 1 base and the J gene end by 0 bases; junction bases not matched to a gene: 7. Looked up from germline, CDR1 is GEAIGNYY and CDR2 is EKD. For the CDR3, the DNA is TGTGCCTGTGACACGGTACTGGGGGATAAAGGCTCCTGGGACACCCGACAGATGTTTTTC. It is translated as CACDTVLGDKGSWDTRQMFF.

The CDR3 DNA reads as TGTGCCTGTGACGGACTGGGGGCTACGGTGTACACCGATAAACTCATCTTT. It codes for CACDGLGATVYTDKLIF. The V call is TRDV2, the J call TRDJ1, with 8 bases that match TRDD3. V lost 3 bases, J lost 0 bases, and 11 bases stayed unmatched. Germline V gene data show CDR1 as GEAIGNYY and CDR2 as EKD. This CDR3 comprises 17 residues.

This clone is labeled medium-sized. The CDR3 loop is CACDTLLGDKYTDKLIF. In nucleotides, the CDR3 is TGTGCCTGTGACACCCTACTGGGGGATAAGTACACCGATAAACTCATCTTT. The chain employs TRDV2 and TRDJ1, with 11 nucleotides matching TRDD3. With 0 bases clipped from V and 0 bases from J, the junction kept 5 bases outside the gene matches. This CDR3 is built from 17 residues. Germline lookup yields CDR1 GEAIGNYY and CDR2 EKD.

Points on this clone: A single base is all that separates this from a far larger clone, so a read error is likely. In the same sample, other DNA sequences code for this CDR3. CDR3 sequence reads: CACDTLPVESGWKRHTDKLIF. The CDR3 DNA is TGTGCCTGTGACACCCTCCCCGTCGAGAGTGGGTGGAAACGCCACACCGATAAACTCATCTTT. V is TRDV2 and J is TRDJ1, with D unresolved. The CDR3 has 21 residues. V lost 0 bases and J 0 bases, leaving 28 bases between the germline ends. Looked up from germline, CDR1 is GEAIGNYY and CDR2 is EKD.

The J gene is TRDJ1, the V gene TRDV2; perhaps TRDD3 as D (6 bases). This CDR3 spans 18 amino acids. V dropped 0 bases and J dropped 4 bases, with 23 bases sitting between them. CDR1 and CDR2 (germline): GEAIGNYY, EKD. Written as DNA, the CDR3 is TGTGCCTGTGACACCGTGAGCTCCCGGGGGGGGACTGGCGATAAACTCATCTTT. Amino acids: CACDTVSSRGGTGDKLIF.

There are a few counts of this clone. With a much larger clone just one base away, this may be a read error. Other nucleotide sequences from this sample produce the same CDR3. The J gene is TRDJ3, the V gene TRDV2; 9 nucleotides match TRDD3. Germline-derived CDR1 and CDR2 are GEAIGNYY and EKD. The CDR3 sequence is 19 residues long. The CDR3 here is CACDTGGYRSSWDTRQMFF. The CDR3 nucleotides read TGTGCCTGTGACACCGGGGGATACAGGAGCTCCTGGGACACCCGACAGATGTTCTTC.

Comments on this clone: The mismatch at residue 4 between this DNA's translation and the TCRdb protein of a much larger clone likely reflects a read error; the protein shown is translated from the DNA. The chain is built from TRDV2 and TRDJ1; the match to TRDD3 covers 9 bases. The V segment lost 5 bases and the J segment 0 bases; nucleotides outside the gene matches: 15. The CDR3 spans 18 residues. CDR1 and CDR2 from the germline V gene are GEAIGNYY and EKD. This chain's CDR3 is CACGTVAGGSVDTDKLIF. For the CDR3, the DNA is TGTGCCTGTGGCACGGTGGCTGGGGGATCAGTGGACACCGATAAACTCATCTTT.

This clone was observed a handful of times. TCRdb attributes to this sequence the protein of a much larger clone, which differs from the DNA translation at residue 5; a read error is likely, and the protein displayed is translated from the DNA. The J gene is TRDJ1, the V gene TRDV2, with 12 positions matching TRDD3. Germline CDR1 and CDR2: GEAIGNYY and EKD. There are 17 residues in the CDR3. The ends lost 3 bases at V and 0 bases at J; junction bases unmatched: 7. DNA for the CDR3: TGTGCCTGTGACCCTCTGGGGGATACGTGGGACACCGATAAACTCATCTTT. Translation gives CACDPLGDTWDTDKLIF.

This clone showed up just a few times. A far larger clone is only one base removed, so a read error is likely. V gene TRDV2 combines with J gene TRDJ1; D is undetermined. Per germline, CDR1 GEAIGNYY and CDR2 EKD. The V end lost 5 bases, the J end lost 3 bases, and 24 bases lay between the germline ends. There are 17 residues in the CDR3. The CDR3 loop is CACGPVSDGPPADKLIF. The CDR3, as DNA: TGTGCCTGTGGCCCAGTATCGGATGGGCCCCCGGCCGATAAACTCATCTTT.

The CDR3 nucleotides read TGTGCCTGTGACACTCTCTCTTCCTACGAGGTGGGGGACTCCGATAAACTCATCTTT. Its translation is CACDTLSSYEVGDSDKLIF. This chain links TRDV2 with TRDJ1; tentative D call: TRDD2 (8 bases). Trimming shortened V by 1 base and J by 3 bases, and 26 bases separated the two germline ends. Looked up from germline, CDR1 is GEAIGNYY and CDR2 is EKD. The CDR3 has 19 amino acids.

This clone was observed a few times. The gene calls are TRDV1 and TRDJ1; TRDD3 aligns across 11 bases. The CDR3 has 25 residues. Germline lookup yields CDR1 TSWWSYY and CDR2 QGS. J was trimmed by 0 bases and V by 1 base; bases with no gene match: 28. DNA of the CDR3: TGTGCTCTTGGGGAACCTCTTGGCCTTCCTACGAGATCTTGGGGGATACGGGGGGACACCGATAAACTCATCTTT. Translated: CALGEPLGLPTRSWGIRGDTDKLIF.

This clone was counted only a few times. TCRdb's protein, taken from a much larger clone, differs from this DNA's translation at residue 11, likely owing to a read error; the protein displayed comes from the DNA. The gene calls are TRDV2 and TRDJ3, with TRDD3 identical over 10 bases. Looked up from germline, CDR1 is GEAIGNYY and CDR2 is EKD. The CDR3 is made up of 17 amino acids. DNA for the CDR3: TGTGCCTGTGACAGTACTGGGGGATCCTGGGGCACCCGACAGATGTTTTTC. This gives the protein CACDSTGGSWGTRQMFF.

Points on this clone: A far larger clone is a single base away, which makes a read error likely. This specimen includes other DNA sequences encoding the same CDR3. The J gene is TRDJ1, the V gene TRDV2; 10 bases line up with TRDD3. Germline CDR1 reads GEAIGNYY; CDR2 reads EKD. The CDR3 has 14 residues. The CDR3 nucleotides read TGTGCCTCTGACAAACTGGGGGATACCGATAAACTCATCTTT. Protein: CASDKLGDTDKLIF.

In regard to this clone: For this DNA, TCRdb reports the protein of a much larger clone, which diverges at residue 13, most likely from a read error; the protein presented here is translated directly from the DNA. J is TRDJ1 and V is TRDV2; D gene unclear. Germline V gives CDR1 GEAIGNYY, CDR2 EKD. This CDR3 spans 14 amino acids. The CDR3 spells CACDLLSDTDKLTF. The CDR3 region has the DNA TGTGCCTGTGACCTCCTTTCCGACACCGATAAACTCACCTTT.

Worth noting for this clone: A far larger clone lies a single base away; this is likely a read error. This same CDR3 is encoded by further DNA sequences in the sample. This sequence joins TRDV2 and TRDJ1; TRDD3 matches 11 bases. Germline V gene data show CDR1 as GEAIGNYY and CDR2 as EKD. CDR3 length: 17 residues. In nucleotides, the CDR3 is TGTGCCTGTGACACACTGGGGGATAAACGGGACACTGATAAACTCATCTTT. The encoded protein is CACDTLGDKRDTDKLIF.